The 28 T cell receptor beta chains presented below share a single source sample, sequenced in a study of blood T cells in healthy people across ages. Primed by a sample-barcoded 5' primer and a J-beta primer mix, a second PCR proceeded for 7 to 11 cycles. TCRdb reprocessed the 5' RACE reads via MiXCR and lists one record per CDR3 protein. The sample holds about 540,000 distinct CDR3 sequences; around 24% are singletons and the top ten take approximately 8.7%. This sample was shared with a second study, whose subject was T cells of mothers and their children.

Source material: blood. Receptor source: a boy aged 10-17 years in good health.

This clonotype was counted only a few times. This chain joins TRBV28 and TRBJ1-5, with 10 bases matching TRBD1. The CDR3 covers 16 residues. Trimming removed 5 bases from V and 4 bases from J; junction bases left unmatched: 8. Germline assignment: CDR1 MDHEN and CDR2 SYDVKM. Here the CDR3 DNA reads TGTGCCAGCAGTCCAGACAGGGGGCAATCGAATCAGCCCCAGCATTTT. This codes for CASSPDRGQSNQPQHF. Full variable domain (missing parts from reference TRBV28 and TRBJ1-5): DVKVTQSSRYLVKRTGEKVFLECVQDMDHENMFWYRQDPGLGLRLIYFSYDVKMKEKGDIPEGYSVSREKKERFSLILESASTNQTSMYLCASSPDRGQSNQPQHFGDGTRLSIL.

The rearrangement links TRBV2 to TRBJ1-5, with no clear D. The CDR3 is 16 amino acids. CDR1 SNHLY and CDR2 FYNNEI come from the germline V gene. V dropped 5 bases and J dropped 1 base, with 15 bases sitting between them. The CDR3 reads CASSPTRAASNQPQHF. The DNA for the CDR3 is TGTGCCAGCAGTCCAACCCGGGCGGCGAGCAATCAGCCCCAGCATTTT.

This clonotype has only a few counts. The chain is built from TRBV10-3 and TRBJ2-3; D may be TRBD2 (6 bases). CDR1 is ENHRY, CDR2 SYGVKD, per germline. V lost 10 bases and J lost 3, with 23 bases in between. CDR3 length: 16 amino acids. The CDR3 protein is CATHGSAGRATDTQYF. The CDR3 DNA reads TGTGCCACACACGGGTCGGCGGGAAGGGCGACAGATACGCAGTATTTT.

CDR3 loop: CASSLGSRASEKLFF. The CDR3 DNA reads TGTGCCAGCAGTTTAGGATCCAGGGCTAGTGAAAAACTGTTTTTT. V usage is TRBV28 and J usage is TRBJ1-4; maybe TRBD1 (5 bases). V was clipped by 2 bases and J by 7 bases, with 14 bases between them. The CDR3 is 15 amino acids. CDR1 and CDR2 from the germline V gene are MDHEN and SYDVKM.

This sequence joins TRBV6-2 or TRBV6-3 and TRBJ1-1; a weak D match, TRBD1 (5 bases). Germline assignment: CDR1 MNHEY and CDR2 SVGEGT. Trimming stripped 6 bases from V and 0 bases from J, with 11 bases between. This CDR3 spans 14 amino acids. The CDR3 nucleotides read TGTGCCAGCAGGATTCGGGGGATGAACACTGAAGCTTTCTTT. Its protein is CASRIRGMNTEAFF.

The CDR3 DNA sequence: TGTGCCAGCAGCTTAGGCAGATCGTCGGACAGTCCTTTCTTT. Protein product: CASSLGRSSDSPFF. The chain links TRBV13 to TRBJ1-1; D is perhaps TRBD1 (6 bases). V shed 0 bases and J shed 12 bases, with 17 bases lying between them. Germline V gives CDR1 PRHDT, CDR2 FYEKMQ (reference sequence). CDR3 length: 14 amino acids.

This clonotype was seen a handful of times. This chain joins TRBV5-5 and TRBJ1-2; no reliable D call. CDR1 and CDR2 (germline): SGHKS, YYEKEE (reference sequence). The CDR3 sequence is 14 residues long. The V end lost 1 base, the J end lost 0 bases, and 7 bases lay between the germline ends. The CDR3 sequence is CASSLSRANYGYTF. In nucleotides, the CDR3 is TGTGCCAGCAGCTTGTCTCGGGCTAACTATGGCTACACCTTC. Drawing the rest from reference TRBV5-5 and TRBJ1-2, the complete variable domain is DAGVTQSPTHLIKTRGQQVTLRCSPISGHKSVSWYQQVLGQGPQFIFQYYEKEERGRGNFPDRFSARQFPNYSSELNVNALLLGDSALYLCASSLSRANYGYTFGSGTRLTVV.

Only a few counts were recorded for this clonotype. This chain uses TRBV14 with TRBJ1-6; D is possibly TRBD1 (6 bases). Trimming removed 1 base at V and 3 bases at J, with 10 bases between. CDR1 and CDR2 (germline): SGHDN, FVKESK. CDR3 size: 16 residues. The CDR3 nucleotides are TGTGCCAGCAGCCAAGCAACAGGGATCTATAATTCACCCCTCCACTTT. Translated: CASSQATGIYNSPLHF.

The chain uses TRBV27 and TRBJ2-5, with D possibly matching TRBD2 (6 bases). V dropped 5 bases and J dropped 1 base, with 14 bases sitting between them. The length of the CDR3 is 15 residues. Germline CDR1 is MNHEY and CDR2 is SMNVEV (reference sequence). CDR3 sequence (DNA): TGTGCCAGCAGTCCGATCGCGGGAAGCCAAGAGACCCAGTACTTC. Translating gives CASSPIAGSQETQYF.

This clonotype appeared once. The V call is TRBV7-9, the J call TRBJ1-1; D is uncertain. V lost 4 bases, J lost 3 bases, and 9 bases lay in between. This CDR3 has 13 residues. The germline gives CDR1 SEHNR, CDR2 FQNEAQ (reference sequence). The CDR3 bases are TGTGCCAGCAGCTCCCGGGGATACACTGAAGCTTTCTTT. Encoded protein: CASSSRGYTEAFF.

This clonotype was seen a handful of times. The rearrangement uses TRBV12-3 or TRBV12-4 and TRBJ1-2; D not certain. The CDR3 is made up of 13 amino acids. Trimming left V 8 bases short and J 8 bases short, with 18 bases between. The CDR3 DNA reads as TGTGCCAGCCGAGACCCCGCAGGTGCCGGCTACACCTTC. Its protein is CASRDPAGAGYTF.

This chain uses TRBV9 with TRBJ1-3; D ambiguous. CDR1 is SGDLS, CDR2 YYNGEE, per germline. This CDR3 has 13 amino acids. V was trimmed by 4 bases and J by 1 base, leaving 6 bases between them. In DNA form, the CDR3 reads TGTGCCAGCAGCTTTGAGTCTGGAAACACCATATATTTT. Its translation: CASSFESGNTIYF.

The rearrangement joins TRBV20-1 to TRBJ2-2, with D possibly being TRBD1 or TRBD2 (6 bases each). Trimming took 3 bases from V and 2 from J, leaving 13 bases between them. Germline V gene sequence: CDR1 DFQATT, CDR2 SNEGSKA (reference sequence). CDR3 length equals 15 residues. This CDR3 reads CSASYGGANTGELFF. CDR3 nucleotide sequence: TGCAGTGCTAGTTACGGGGGCGCCAACACCGGGGAGCTGTTTTTT.

The table lists this clonotype with a few counts. The genes are TRBV5-6 and TRBJ2-1, with TRBD2 as a possible D gene (5 bases). Judging by the DNA end, TRBJ2-5 fits better; the J call may be wrong. From germline, CDR1 is SGHDT and CDR2 YYEEEE. The CDR3 length is 16 residues. The CDR3 sequence is CASSTLSGSTGETQYF. In DNA form, the CDR3 reads TGTGCCAGCAGCACGTTAAGCGGATCTACGGGCGAGACCCAGTACTTC.

There are a few counts of this clonotype. This chain uses TRBV2 with TRBJ2-1; 16 bases agree with TRBD2. V shed 6 bases, J shed 6 bases, and the junction held 11 bases outside the gene matches. CDR1 SNHLY and CDR2 FYNNEI come from the germline V gene. This CDR3 spans 18 amino acids. The chain's CDR3 is CASSEYKGLAGGGNEQFF. CDR3 DNA: TGTGCCAGCAGCGAATACAAGGGACTAGCGGGAGGGGGCAATGAGCAGTTCTTC.

The CDR3 loop reads CASSRGTTNEQFF. Written as DNA, the CDR3 is TGTGCCAGCAGCCGTGGGACTACCAATGAGCAGTTCTTC. The chain carries TRBV3-1 and TRBJ2-1; TRBD2 agrees at 7 bases. Germline V lookup: CDR1 LGHDT, CDR2 YNNKEL (reference sequence). Trimming took 4 bases from V and 6 from J; bases not matched to a gene: 3. The CDR3 consists of 13 residues.

This clonotype was seen repeatedly, ten times or more. The CDR3 DNA reads as TGTGCCAGCAGCCAGACTAGCGGAGCTTACAATGAGCAGTTCTTC. Translated: CASSQTSGAYNEQFF. The rearrangement uses TRBV7-2 and TRBJ2-1; 9 bases line up with TRBD2. With V trimmed by 5 bases and J by 4 bases, 6 bases remained unmatched. The germline gives CDR1 SGHTA, CDR2 FQGNSA. The CDR3 length is 15 residues.

The rearrangement joins TRBV6-5 to TRBJ2-7; no definite D call. Germline V gene sequence: CDR1 MNHEY, CDR2 SVGAGI. Trimming shortened V by 8 bases and J by 0 bases, and 17 bases separated the two germline ends. This CDR3 is built from 15 residues. The DNA of the CDR3 is TGTGCCAGCGCCCTAGACCAGGCGACCTCCTACGAGCAGTACTTC. Residues: CASALDQATSYEQYF.

The J gene is TRBJ2-5, the V gene TRBV12-3 or TRBV12-4; 9 bases align to TRBD2. V lost 5 bases and J lost 5; bases outside the gene matches: 9. The CDR3 totals 15 residues. CDR3 residues: CASSPGTSFGETQYF. For the CDR3, the DNA is TGTGCCAGCAGTCCGGGGACTAGCTTCGGGGAGACCCAGTACTTC.

Comment on this clonotype: The junction and the germline gene differ at one end; a read error may be behind it. The chain carries TRBV11-2 and TRBJ2-5; 8 bases line up with TRBD1. The J call may be wrong; the DNA end is better matched by TRBJ2-1. This CDR3 has 15 amino acids. Germline CDR1 reads SGHAT; CDR2 reads FQNNGV. As DNA, the CDR3 is TGCGCCAGCAGCTTAGTGAGGACAGGGCCTAATGAGCAGTTCTTC. It specifies CASSLVRTGPNEQFF.

The chain couples TRBV7-3 to TRBJ2-5; TRBD2 is a possible D gene (5 bases). The last part of the DNA fits TRBJ2-1 better; the J call may be wrong. The CDR3 consists of 13 residues. Germline-derived CDR1 and CDR2 are SGHTA and FQGTGA. CDR3 DNA sequence: TGTGCCAGCAGCTCCCCCCCGGGGTGGGAGCAGTTCTTC. Protein product: CASSSPPGWEQFF.

The CDR3 protein is CASSSLAGGPTDTQYF. The CDR3 coding sequence is TGTGCCAGCAGCTCGCTAGCGGGGGGCCCCACAGATACGCAGTATTTT. The chain links TRBV11-2 to TRBJ2-3; 11 bases align to TRBD2. Germline CDR1 SGHAT, CDR2 FQNNGV. The CDR3 is 16 amino acids. Germline trimming cut 4 bases from V and 2 bases from J; bases unmatched to any gene: 5.

In DNA, the CDR3 is TGTGCCAGCAGCTTAATTCCGGATAAGTACCAAGAGACCCAGTACTTC. Its translation is CASSLIPDKYQETQYF. The chain links TRBV7-9 to TRBJ2-5; no clear D. The V and J ends lost 2 bases and 0 bases respectively, with 13 bases between them. CDR1 and CDR2 (germline): SEHNR, FQNEAQ (reference sequence). The CDR3 length is 16 residues. The whole variable domain, remainder taken from reference TRBV7-9 and TRBJ2-5, is DTGVSQNPRHKITKRGQNVTFRCDPISEHNRLYWYRQTLGQGPEFLTYFQNEAQLEKSRLLSDRFSAERPKGSFSTLEIQRTEQGDSAMYLCASSLIPDKYQETQYFGPGTRLLVL.

This clonotype was detected a few times. This chain links TRBV6-5 with TRBJ2-2; a weak D match, TRBD2 (6 bases). CDR1 MNHEY and CDR2 SVGAGI come from the germline V gene. The CDR3 spans 14 residues. V was shortened by 5 bases and J by 2 bases, with 9 bases between the two germline ends. The CDR3 is CASSRDFNTGELFF. The CDR3 DNA sequence: TGTGCCAGCAGTCGGGACTTTAACACCGGGGAGCTGTTTTTT.

The CDR3 region is CASSLMGSGDSPLHF. The CDR3 region has the DNA TGTGCCAGCAGCTTGATGGGGTCCGGCGATTCACCCCTCCACTTT. The rearrangement joins TRBV7-3 to TRBJ1-6; D remains ambiguous. Trimming stripped 3 bases from V and 8 bases from J, with 14 bases between. The germline V gene has CDR1 SGHTA and CDR2 FQGTGA. CDR3 length equals 15 residues.

This clonotype was counted between two and nine times. The chain is built from TRBV7-9 and TRBJ2-2, with a possible D match to TRBD1 (6 bases). Germline CDR1 SEHNR, CDR2 FQNEAQ (reference sequence). V was shortened by 8 bases and J by 4 bases, with 17 bases between the two germline ends. The CDR3 has 15 amino acids. This CDR3 reads CASRDTPSITGELFF. CDR3 sequence (DNA): TGTGCCAGCCGGGACACCCCATCCATCACCGGGGAGCTGTTTTTT.

The chain couples TRBV10-3 to TRBJ2-1, with 10 bases matching TRBD1. V shed 7 bases and J 5 bases; nucleotides not matched to a gene: 2. Looked up from germline, CDR1 is ENHRY and CDR2 is SYGVKD. This CDR3 is 13 amino acids long. The chain's CDR3 is CAITGTGDNEQFF. For the CDR3, the DNA is TGTGCCATCACTGGGACAGGGGACAATGAGCAGTTCTTC.

This clonotype was counted between two and nine times. V gene TRBV4-2 combines with J gene TRBJ2-6, with TRBD2 as a possible D gene (6 bases). The CDR3 covers 17 residues. The germline gives CDR1 LGHNA, CDR2 YNFKEQ. Trimming cost V 4 bases and J 0 bases, with 13 bases left between them. This CDR3 reads CASSPWRDYSGANVLTF. CDR3 coding DNA: TGTGCCAGCAGCCCTTGGCGGGATTACTCTGGGGCCAACGTCCTGACTTTC.